Each of the 16 T cell receptor beta chains below was sequenced from the same sample in a study of post-analysis software for immune sequencing data. Study conclusions and caveats: Among roughly five TRBV segments more frequent in patients than controls were TRBV5-6, TRBV5-1 and TRBV20-1.

These TCRs' antigens remain unknown. TCR beta cDNA libraries had unique molecular identifiers. Each CDR3 protein is one row after TCRdb ran MiXCR on the PCR reads. The sample comprises some 690,000 distinct CDR3 sequences, 59% of which are singletons, and 10% to 12% rests with the top ten. What was sequenced was blood. Receptors were obtained from a girl aged 2 to 10 with multiple sclerosis.

This clonotype was counted between two and nine times. This rearrangement joins TRBV6-1 to TRBJ2-7; TRBD1 is a possible D gene (6 bases). The germline gives CDR1 MNHNS, CDR2 SASEGT. The germline V and J ends were trimmed by 6 bases and 4 bases, with 16 bases remaining between them. The CDR3 loop spans 14 amino acids. CDR3: CASSSGTLLYEQYF. CDR3 DNA sequence: TGTGCCAGCAGCTCCGGGACATTGTTATACGAGCAGTACTTC.

CDR3 coding DNA: TGTGCCAGTAGTATGCAGGGGGCCTACGAGCAGTACTTC. It is translated as CASSMQGAYEQYF. J is TRBJ2-7 and V is TRBV19, with 7 bases fitting TRBD1. The CDR3 is 13 residues long. V lost 3 bases and J lost 2; bases outside the gene matches: 1. Germline CDR1 LNHDA, CDR2 SQIVND (reference sequence). Combining the CDR3 with reference TRBV19 and TRBJ2-7 gives the whole variable domain DGGITQSPKYLFRKEGQNVTLSCEQNLNHDAMYWYRQDPGQGLRLIYYSQIVNDFQKGDIAEGYSVSREKKESFPLTVTSAQKNPTAFYLCASSMQGAYEQYFGPGTRLTVT.

This clonotype has more than one count but fewer than ten. V gene TRBV9 combines with J gene TRBJ2-1, with unresolved D. Germline CDR1 reads SGDLS; CDR2 reads YYNGEE. With 4 bases removed from V and 6 bases from J, the gap between germline ends came to 11 bases. The CDR3 totals 13 residues. The CDR3 loop reads CASSPRPINEQFF. CDR3 nucleotides: TGTGCCAGCAGCCCCCGACCCATCAATGAGCAGTTCTTC.

The chain couples TRBV11-2 to TRBJ2-4; D is perhaps TRBD2 (6 bases). The V end lost 0 bases, the J end lost 13 bases, and 10 bases lay between the germline ends. The CDR3 sequence is 12 residues long. Germline V gene lookup returns CDR1 SGHAT and CDR2 FQNNGV. CDR3 protein: CASSLDREVQYF. For the CDR3, the DNA is TGTGCCAGCAGCTTAGACAGGGAGGTGCAGTACTTC. The variable domain in full, completed from reference TRBV11-2 and TRBJ2-4, reads EAGVAQSPRYKIIEKRQSVAFWCNPISGHATLYWYQQILGQGPKLLIQFQNNGVVDDSQLPKDRFSAERLKGVDSTLKIQPAKLEDSAVYLCASSLDREVQYFGAGTRLSVL.

This chain connects TRBV21-1 to TRBJ2-1; the table names TRBD1, a call not compared with the DNA. TRBV21-1 is deemed a pseudogene. This CDR3 comprises 15 residues. CDR3 coding DNA: TGTGCCAGCAGCAAACGGCAGGGGGCCCTCAATGGGCAGTTCTTC. As protein: CASSKRQGALNGQFF.

This clonotype was seen only once. The gene calls are TRBV7-9 and TRBJ2-1; 11 bases match TRBD1. V was clipped by 5 bases and J by 1 base; unmatched bases: 7. Per the germline V gene, CDR1 is SEHNR and CDR2 is FQNEAQ (reference sequence). This CDR3 comprises 17 residues. The CDR3, as DNA: TGTGCCAGCAGCCGGGGGACAGGGGGATGGTCCTACAATGAGCAGTTCTTC. As protein: CASSRGTGGWSYNEQFF.

Only a few counts were recorded for this clonotype. The chain employs TRBV6-2 or TRBV6-3 and TRBJ2-1; perhaps TRBD2 as D (6 bases). CDR3 size: 14 residues. Per the germline V gene, CDR1 is MNHEY and CDR2 is SVGEGT. Trimming removed 6 bases at V and 10 bases at J, with 19 bases between. The CDR3 is CASSTPGPAGEQFF. The CDR3 bases are TGTGCCAGCAGCACCCCTGGTCCAGCGGGCGAGCAGTTCTTC.

The genes are TRBV10-3 and TRBJ1-1; D not certain. The CDR3 totals 13 residues. V was clipped by 3 bases and J by 7 bases, with 12 bases between them. CDR1 and CDR2 (germline): ENHRY, SYGVKD. The CDR3 protein is CAISDGQLFEAFF. DNA of the CDR3: TGTGCCATCAGTGACGGTCAGCTATTTGAAGCTTTCTTT.

DNA of the CDR3: TGTGCCAGCAGCCCCGGGACAGTAAGTGAGCAGTTCTTC. Residues: CASSPGTVSEQFF. The chain recombines TRBV4-2 with TRBJ2-1, with 7 nucleotides matching TRBD1. With V trimmed by 4 bases and J by 9 bases, 6 bases remained unmatched. The CDR3 is made up of 13 amino acids. Germline lookup yields CDR1 LGHNA and CDR2 YNFKEQ.

In its sample, this clonotype was seen a few times. The rearrangement links TRBV7-9 to TRBJ2-7; TRBD1 agrees at 9 bases. Matching the DNA end better, TRBJ2-5 makes the J call doubtful. CDR1 is SEHNR and CDR2 is FQNEAQ in the germline V gene (reference sequence). The CDR3 runs 14 residues. The CDR3 bases are TGTGCCAGCATCCAACAGGGGGCGGAAGAGACCCAGTACTTC. It is translated as CASIQQGAEETQYF.

The chain combines TRBV7-9 with TRBJ2-1; weak D call: TRBD2 (7 bases). Germline CDR1 and CDR2: SEHNR and FQNEAQ (reference sequence). V was trimmed by 8 bases and J by 10 bases, leaving 21 bases between them. The CDR3 is 14 amino acids. CDR3 sequence: CASLLGGGPPEQFF. Here the CDR3 DNA reads TGTGCCAGCCTCTTAGGGGGAGGGCCCCCCGAGCAGTTCTTC.

This clonotype came up a few times. V is TRBV7-2 and J is TRBJ2-1; 7 positions match TRBD2. Looked up from germline, CDR1 is SGHTA and CDR2 is FQGNSA. V shed 5 bases, J shed 1 base, and the junction held 8 bases outside the gene matches. CDR3 size: 16 residues. CDR3 in amino acids: CASSGRGGGSYNEQFF. CDR3 nucleotides: TGTGCCAGCAGCGGCCGTGGGGGAGGGTCCTACAATGAGCAGTTCTTC.

J is TRBJ2-1 and V is TRBV6-5, with D uncertain. Looked up from germline, CDR1 is MNHEY and CDR2 is SVGAGI. The length of the CDR3 is 11 residues. V was cut by 7 bases and J by 8 bases, with 9 bases left in between. The CDR3 here is CASTKWHEQFF. In DNA, the CDR3 is TGTGCCAGCACTAAATGGCATGAGCAGTTCTTC.

This clonotype was found a few times. This chain uses TRBV7-3 with TRBJ2-3; 11 bases are a match to TRBD2. CDR3 length: 16 residues. With 5 bases clipped from V and 4 bases from J, the junction kept 8 bases outside the gene matches. Germline-derived CDR1 and CDR2 are SGHTA and FQGTGA. CDR3 in DNA: TGTGCCAGCAGCCCGACCCGACTAGCGGGGCCAGATACGCAGTATTTT. It yields the protein CASSPTRLAGPDTQYF.

This clonotype has only a few counts. The gene calls are TRBV20-1 and TRBJ1-2; D is unresolved. Trimming took off 5 bases at V and 3 bases at J, with 10 bases between the two ends. The CDR3 sequence is 12 residues long. Germline loops: CDR1 DFQATT, CDR2 SNEGSKA (reference sequence). CDR3 coding DNA: TGCAGTGCTCCCCGGGGTGACTATGGCTACACCTTC. It yields the protein CSAPRGDYGYTF.

The V and J genes are TRBV29-1 and TRBJ2-3; perhaps TRBD2 as D (6 bases). Germline V lookup: CDR1 SQVTM, CDR2 ANQGSEA. The germline V and J ends were trimmed by 1 base and 5 bases, with 10 bases remaining between them. The CDR3 covers 13 residues. Written as DNA, the CDR3 is TGCAGCGTTGAAGGCCAGGGAGGAGATACGCAGTATTTT. Protein: CSVEGQGGDTQYF.